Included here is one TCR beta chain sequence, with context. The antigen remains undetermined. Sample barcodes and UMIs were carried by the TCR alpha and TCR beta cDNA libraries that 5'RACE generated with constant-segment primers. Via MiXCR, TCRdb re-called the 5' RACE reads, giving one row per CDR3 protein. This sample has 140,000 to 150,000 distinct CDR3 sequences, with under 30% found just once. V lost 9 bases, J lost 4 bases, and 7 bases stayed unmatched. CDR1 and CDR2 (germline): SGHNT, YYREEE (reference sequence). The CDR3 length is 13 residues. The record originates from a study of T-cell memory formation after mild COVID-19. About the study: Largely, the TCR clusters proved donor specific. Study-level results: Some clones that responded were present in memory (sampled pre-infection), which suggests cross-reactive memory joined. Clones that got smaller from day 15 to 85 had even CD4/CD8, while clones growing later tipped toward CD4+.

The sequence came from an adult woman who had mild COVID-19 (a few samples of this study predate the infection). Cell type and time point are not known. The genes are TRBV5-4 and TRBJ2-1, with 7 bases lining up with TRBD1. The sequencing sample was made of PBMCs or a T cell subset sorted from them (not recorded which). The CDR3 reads CATGQAFYNEQFF. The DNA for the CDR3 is TGTGCCACCGGACAGGCATTTTACAATGAGCAGTTCTTC.